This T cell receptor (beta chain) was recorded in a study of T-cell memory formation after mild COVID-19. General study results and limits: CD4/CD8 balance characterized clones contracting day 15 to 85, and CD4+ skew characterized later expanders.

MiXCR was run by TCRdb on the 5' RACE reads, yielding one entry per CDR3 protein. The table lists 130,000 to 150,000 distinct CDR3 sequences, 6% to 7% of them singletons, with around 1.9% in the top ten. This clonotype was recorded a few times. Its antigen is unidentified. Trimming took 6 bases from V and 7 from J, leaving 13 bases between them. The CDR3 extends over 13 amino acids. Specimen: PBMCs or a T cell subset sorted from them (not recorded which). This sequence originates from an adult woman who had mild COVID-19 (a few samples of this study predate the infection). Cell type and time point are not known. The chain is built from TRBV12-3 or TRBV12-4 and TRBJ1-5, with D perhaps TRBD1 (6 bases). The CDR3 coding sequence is TGTGCCAGCAGCCCGGACAGCGTCCAGCCCCAGCATTTT. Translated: CASSPDSVQPQHF.